A single sample gave rise to the 10 T cell receptor beta chains below, sequenced in a study of T cell responses to AZD1222 COVID-19 vaccine. TCRdb's table, derived via immunoSEQ multiplex PCR, lists solely in-frame clones and lacks some. The table lists some 150,000 clones, 70% to 90% of them singletons. The specimen was peripheral blood, collected 28 days after the second dose of the MenACWY control vaccine. All receptors derive from an adult who received the MenACWY meningococcal vaccine as a control.

The chain combines TRBV5-1 with TRBJ2-3, with 10 positions matching TRBD2. The CDR3 has 17 amino acids. With 4 bases clipped from V and 2 bases from J, the junction kept 10 bases outside the gene matches. Germline values: CDR1 SGHRS, CDR2 YFSETQ. The CDR3 coding sequence is TGCGCCAGCAGCCGATACGCTAGCGGGGGAGTCACAGATACGCAGTATTTT. Encoded protein: CASSRYASGGVTDTQYF.

The gene calls are TRBV10-3 and TRBJ1-4, with 9 bases identical to TRBD1. The CDR3 runs to 16 residues. Per germline, CDR1 ENHRY and CDR2 SYGVKD. V gave up 1 base and J gave up 2 bases; unmatched junction bases: 2. The CDR3 DNA reads TGTGCCATCAGTGAGTTCGGACAGGGGACTAATGAAAAACTGTTTTTT. Amino acids: CAISEFGQGTNEKLFF.

The chain carries TRBV6-5 and TRBJ2-3, with a tentative D call TRBD2 (7 bases). V was pared by 3 bases and J by 0 bases, with 13 bases between. CDR1 MNHEY and CDR2 SVGAGI come from the germline V gene. This CDR3 contains 16 residues. CDR3 bases: TGTGCCAGCAGTTATAGGGGAGGGGGTAGCACAGATACGCAGTATTTT. It yields the protein CASSYRGGGSTDTQYF.

The rearrangement joins TRBV28 to TRBJ1-1; no clear D gene. Between the trimmed V and J ends, which lost 3 bases and 3 bases, there was a span of 11 bases. The V gene's germline CDR1 is MDHEN and CDR2 SYDVKM. The length of the CDR3 is 14 residues. The CDR3 DNA is TGTGCCAGCAGTTTGAGATGGAGAGACACTGAAGCTTTCTTT. Protein sequence: CASSLRWRDTEAFF.

This clone was picked up a small number of times. This chain links TRBV19 with TRBJ2-2, with TRBD2 identical over 7 bases. V shed 7 bases and J 5 bases; nucleotides not matched to a gene: 7. Germline V lookup: CDR1 LNHDA, CDR2 SQIVND (reference sequence). CDR3 length: 14 residues. The CDR3 region has the DNA TGTGCCAGTACCCGCCGGCGGGAGACCGGGGAGCTGTTTTTT. Amino acid sequence: CASTRRRETGELFF.

This chain connects TRBV7-9 to TRBJ2-7, with TRBD2 identical over 7 bases. Per germline, CDR1 SEHNR and CDR2 FQNEAQ (reference sequence). The CDR3 loop spans 13 amino acids. J was trimmed by 6 bases and V by 6 bases; bases with no gene match: 8. CDR3 loop: CASSPSGLGEQYF. The CDR3 nucleotides read TGTGCCAGCAGTCCTAGCGGCCTGGGCGAGCAGTACTTC.

The CDR3 reads CASSQGLASTGELFF. In DNA, the CDR3 is TGTGCCAGCTCCCAGGGACTAGCTAGCACCGGGGAGCTGTTTTTT. V and J are TRBV18 and TRBJ2-2, with 9 bases aligning to TRBD2. V was clipped by 6 bases and J by 4 bases; unmatched bases: 6. The CDR3 covers 15 residues. Germline CDR1 KGHSH, CDR2 LQKENI.

V usage is TRBV28 and J usage is TRBJ1-5, with 8 bases matching TRBD1. This CDR3 is 19 amino acids long. Germline trimming cut 6 bases from V and 2 bases from J; bases unmatched to any gene: 18. Germline CDR1 reads MDHEN; CDR2 reads SYDVKM. The CDR3 region has the DNA TGTGCCAGCAGCACACTGGGGGACAGGTCTTATGATGGCAATCAGCCCCAGCATTTT. Amino acid sequence: CASSTLGDRSYDGNQPQHF.

The V gene is TRBV5-1, the J gene TRBJ1-1; D call uncertain. The CDR3 has 14 residues. V shed 0 bases and J shed 7 bases, with 13 bases lying between them. Germline lookup yields CDR1 SGHRS and CDR2 YFSETQ. CDR3 sequence reads: CASSLDISLREAFF. In nucleotides, the CDR3 is TGCGCCAGCAGCTTGGACATCTCCCTCCGTGAAGCTTTCTTT. Full variable domain (missing parts from reference TRBV5-1 and TRBJ1-1): KAGVTQTPRYLIKTRGQQVTLSCSPISGHRSVSWYQQTPGQGLQFLFEYFSETQRNKGNFPGRFSGRQFSNSRSEMNVSTLELGDSALYLCASSLDISLREAFFGQGTRLTVV.

This clone was picked up a small number of times. The chain has TRBV5-5 and TRBJ1-6; tentative D call: TRBD1 (6 bases). Germline V CDR1 and CDR2: SGHKS, YYEKEE (reference sequence). The CDR3 loop spans 18 amino acids. The V end was cut by 3 bases, the J end by 0 bases, with 16 bases between. CDR3 protein: CASSYTGTSSSYNSPLHF. CDR3 nucleotides: TGTGCCAGCAGCTATACAGGGACATCCAGCTCCTATAATTCACCCCTCCACTTT.